This record concerns one TCR beta chain sequence. As yet, its antigen is unknown. The junction had 10 bases not matched to a gene; V was cut back by 6 bases and J by 3 bases. This CDR3 has 16 amino acids. The V gene's germline CDR1 is MNHEY and CDR2 SMNVEV (reference sequence). The sample is drawn from a study of identifying expanded T cells in peripheral blood. Healthy donors had no documented immune events, such as infections, while sampled. Findings of the study overall: Variance in clone template counts between two-week samples significantly increased with total template count across all healthy donors. Technical replicates showed roughly 1.2 changed clones; approximately 2 weeks around 15; four weeks 19.

Profiling relied on immunoSEQ multiplex PCR, and the TCRdb table lists in-frame clones only, not all of them. This sample yields tens of thousands of clones, of which around 82% are seen a single time; roughly 15% belongs to the top ten. This chain uses TRBV27 with TRBJ2-2, with 7 bases identical to TRBD2. Sequencing used blood. The receptor comes from a person aged 18 to 75 in good health. CDR3 residues: CASSLTWLADTGELFF. The CDR3 coding sequence is TGTGCCAGCAGCTTAACGTGGCTAGCGGACACCGGGGAGCTGTTTTTT.